This T cell receptor beta chain was recorded in a study of blood T cells in healthy people across ages. General observations from the study: No conclusive comparison of naive versus antigen-experienced cells was possible with unsorted PBMCs.

With 6 bases removed from V and 1 base from J, the gap between germline ends came to 15 bases. The CDR3 is made up of 15 amino acids. Per the germline V gene, CDR1 is SNHLY and CDR2 is FYNNEI. Points on this clonotype: The antigen is not known.

The authors drew around 9.3 milliliters of peripheral blood from each donor. A second PCR of 7 to 11 cycles used a sample-barcoded 5' primer and a J-beta primer mix. TCRdb used MiXCR to reprocess the 5' RACE reads, holding one entry per CDR3 protein. The repertoire holds about 1.8 million distinct CDR3 sequences, with 40% to 55% as singletons. The V gene is TRBV2, the J gene TRBJ1-1; D unclear. The TCR originated in a woman between 35 and 50 years old in good health. The sequenced sample consisted of blood. The CDR3: CASSDMASGNTEAFF. The CDR3 DNA is TGTGCCAGCAGCGACATGGCTTCAGGGAACACTGAAGCTTTCTTT.